One sample yielded the 27 T cell receptor beta chains listed below, sequenced in a study of cytomegalovirus exposure and HLA in healthy donors. Sequenced by immunoSEQ multiplex PCR; TCRdb stores in-frame clones only, minus some. The sample includes roughly 48,000 clones, approximately 93% of them seen just once. The sequenced sample was PBMCs. Source of these receptors: a woman younger than 35 in good health and CMV-seropositive.

J is TRBJ2-7 and V is TRBV4-1; 11 bases align to TRBD2. The CDR3 spans 16 residues. V was clipped by 3 bases and J by 3 bases; unmatched bases: 7. Germline CDR1 and CDR2: MGHRA and YSYEKL. DNA for the CDR3: TGCGCCAGCAGCCAGGTACTAGCGGGAGCGATCTACGAGCAGTACTTC. Translation: CASSQVLAGAIYEQYF.

This clone has a handful of counts. This chain joins TRBV28 and TRBJ1-2, with a weak D call TRBD1 (5 bases). V lost 6 bases, J lost 8 bases, and 13 bases lay in between. This CDR3 is built from 12 residues. Germline V gene lookup returns CDR1 MDHEN and CDR2 SYDVKM. CDR3 sequence (DNA): TGTGCCAGCAGCCGACCGACAGCAGGCTACACCTTC. It encodes CASSRPTAGYTF.

The chain couples TRBV7-8 to TRBJ2-7; 10 positions agree with TRBD2. The CDR3 is made up of 17 amino acids. Germline CDR1 is SGHVS and CDR2 is FQNEAQ. V shed 5 bases and J 12 bases; nucleotides not matched to a gene: 22. The CDR3 DNA reads TGTGCCAGCAGCCCCGCCTTCGGGTACAGCGGGAGGGTCGGGGCGTACTTC. Translated: CASSPAFGYSGRVGAYF. The full variable domain, completed using reference TRBV7-8 and TRBJ2-7, is GAGVSQSPRYKVAKRGQDVALRCDPISGHVSLFWYQQALGQGPEFLTYFQNEAQLDKSGLPSDRFFAERPEGSVSTLKIQRTQQEDSAVYLCASSPAFGYSGRVGAYFGPGTRLTVT.

The chain carries TRBV19 and TRBJ2-5, with TRBD2 as a possible D gene (7 bases). The germline V and J ends were trimmed by 8 bases and 5 bases, with 18 bases remaining between them. The germline V gene has CDR1 LNHDA and CDR2 SQIVND (reference sequence). The CDR3 extends over 14 amino acids. The DNA for the CDR3 is TGTGCCAGTGGAGTTGGGGGGGCTTGGGAGACCCAGTACTTC. Its translation is CASGVGGAWETQYF.

The V call is TRBV6-5, the J call TRBJ2-3; 12 bases line up with TRBD2. J lost 4 bases, V lost 6 bases, and 2 bases had no gene match. The length of the CDR3 is 14 residues. Germline V gene data show CDR1 as MNHEY and CDR2 as SVGAGI. The DNA for the CDR3 is TGTGCCAGCAGGCGACTAGCGGGAGCAGATACGCAGTATTTT. It yields the protein CASRRLAGADTQYF.

The chain is built from TRBV5-5 and TRBJ2-7; unclear D gene. Trimming cost V 0 bases and J 2 bases, with 12 bases left between them. The CDR3 loop spans 15 amino acids. Germline CDR1 reads SGHKS; CDR2 reads YYEKEE (reference sequence). The CDR3 DNA follows: TGTGCCAGCAGCTTGGCACACGGAGACCCCTACGAGCAGTACTTC. Amino acid sequence: CASSLAHGDPYEQYF.

The rearrangement uses TRBV18 and TRBJ2-1; 8 nucleotides agree with TRBD2. The CDR3 spans 16 residues. The V gene's germline CDR1 is KGHSH and CDR2 LQKENI. Trimming removed 0 bases from V and 4 bases from J; junction bases left unmatched: 5. CDR3 sequence reads: CASSPPTGGPYNEQFF. In nucleotides, the CDR3 is TGTGCCAGCTCACCACCGACGGGAGGGCCGTACAATGAGCAGTTCTTC.

The J gene is TRBJ1-1, the V gene TRBV5-1; 7 bases are shared with TRBD1. The CDR3 is 14 amino acids. J lost 4 bases, V lost 4 bases, and 7 bases had no gene match. Germline V gene data show CDR1 as SGHRS and CDR2 as YFSETQ. The CDR3 loop is CASSVTGMGTEAFF. The DNA of the CDR3 is TGCGCCAGCAGCGTGACAGGGATGGGCACTGAAGCTTTCTTT.

The chain links TRBV11-3 to TRBJ2-7; 11 bases fit TRBD1. Germline assignment: CDR1 SGHNT and CDR2 YENEEA. The CDR3 has 13 residues. The V gene end was trimmed by 7 bases and the J gene end by 6 bases; junction bases not matched to a gene: 5. The CDR3, as DNA: TGTGCCAGCACGGACAGGGGGCCTGGCGAGCAGTACTTC. It specifies CASTDRGPGEQYF.

The V call is TRBV9, the J call TRBJ2-5; 8 nucleotides match TRBD2. CDR1 and CDR2 from the germline V gene are SGDLS and YYNGEE. This CDR3 has 16 amino acids. The ends lost 0 bases at V and 4 bases at J; junction bases unmatched: 8. Here the CDR3 DNA reads TGTGCCAGCAGCGTAGGAATAGCGGGGAGCGGAGAGACCCAGTACTTC. It specifies CASSVGIAGSGETQYF.

This CDR3 is CASRGLAGLYEQYF. CDR3 nucleotide sequence: TGCGCCAGCAGGGGACTAGCGGGGCTATACGAGCAGTACTTC. The chain has TRBV10-2 and TRBJ2-7, with 13 bases that match TRBD2. This CDR3 comprises 14 residues. Germline-derived CDR1 and CDR2 are WSHSY and SAAADI. The V segment lost 6 bases and the J segment 4 bases; nucleotides outside the gene matches: 3.

The J gene is TRBJ2-1, the V gene TRBV5-1, with TRBD1 matching over 7 bases. This CDR3 spans 15 amino acids. V dropped 0 bases and J dropped 9; count of bases not matched to a gene: 9. Germline-derived CDR1 and CDR2 are SGHRS and YFSETQ. The CDR3 DNA reads as TGCGCCAGCAGCTTGGGGCCTAGCAGGGGGAGTGAGCAGTTCTTC. The encoded protein is CASSLGPSRGSEQFF.

The chain is built from TRBV6-1 and TRBJ1-5, with D perhaps TRBD1 (5 bases). The CDR3 extends over 16 amino acids. Trimming took off 3 bases at V and 6 bases at J, with 18 bases between the two ends. CDR1 is MNHNS, CDR2 SASEGT, per germline. The CDR3 sequence: CASSEPLEGRAQPQHF. The CDR3 DNA follows: TGTGCCAGCAGTGAGCCCCTGGAGGGCAGGGCTCAGCCCCAGCATTTT.

This chain joins TRBV11-3 and TRBJ1-2; 9 bases align to TRBD1. V shed 5 bases, J shed 8 bases, and the junction held 6 bases outside the gene matches. The CDR3 spans 13 residues. The germline V gene has CDR1 SGHNT and CDR2 YENEEA. The CDR3: CASSRTGALGYTF. The CDR3 DNA is TGTGCCAGCAGCCGGACAGGGGCCTTGGGCTACACCTTC.

This rearrangement joins TRBV14 to TRBJ2-7; 10 bases fit TRBD2. CDR1 is SGHDN, CDR2 FVKESK, per germline. Trimming at V came to 4 bases and at J to 0 bases, leaving 15 bases not matched to a gene. This CDR3 is built from 19 residues. In DNA form, the CDR3 reads TGTGCCAGCAGCCCTCGGGGGCTAGCGGGAGTCGCGAGCTCCTACGAGCAGTACTTC. It translates to CASSPRGLAGVASSYEQYF.

The CDR3 reads CASSYSSTDGRGTEAFF. In DNA, the CDR3 is TGTGCCAGCAGCTATTCCTCGACGGACGGAAGGGGCACTGAAGCTTTCTTT. The chain links TRBV7-2 to TRBJ1-1; a weak D match, TRBD1 (5 bases). This CDR3 region has 17 residues. The V gene's germline CDR1 is SGHTA and CDR2 FQGNSA. V dropped 4 bases and J dropped 4 bases, with 22 bases sitting between them.

V gene TRBV2 combines with J gene TRBJ2-7; possibly TRBD2 for D (6 bases). Trimming pared 7 bases from V and 2 bases from J, leaving 12 bases between. The length of the CDR3 is 13 residues. Germline CDR1 reads SNHLY; CDR2 reads FYNNEI. In DNA form, the CDR3 reads TGTGCCAGCATTCTAGCGCCAACCTACGAGCAGTACTTC. Amino acid sequence: CASILAPTYEQYF.

The V gene is TRBV5-4, the J gene TRBJ1-4, with D perhaps matching TRBD1 (5 bases). Per germline, CDR1 SGHNT and CDR2 YYREEE (reference sequence). CDR3 length: 17 residues. V lost 4 bases and J 3 bases, leaving 19 bases between the germline ends. The CDR3 spells CASSHYFSREANEKLFF. CDR3 coding DNA: TGTGCCAGCAGCCACTATTTTTCCAGGGAGGCTAATGAAAAACTGTTTTTT.

With regard to this clone: The same CDR3 is also encoded by other DNA sequences in this sample. The V call is TRBV29-1, the J call TRBJ1-2; 9 bases are shared with TRBD1. The CDR3 has 18 amino acids. Per the germline V gene, CDR1 is SQVTM and CDR2 is ANQGSEA. The junction had 18 bases not matched to a gene; V was cut back by 6 bases and J by 1 base. The CDR3 loop reads CSVGRGQGDIGVNYGYTF. In DNA, the CDR3 is TGCAGCGTGGGGCGGGGACAGGGTGATATCGGAGTTAACTATGGCTACACCTTC.

The chain combines TRBV4-3 with TRBJ2-3; 11 positions match TRBD1. There are 16 residues in the CDR3. Per germline, CDR1 LGHNA and CDR2 YSLEER. With V trimmed by 4 bases and J by 3 bases, 6 bases remained unmatched. The chain's CDR3 is CASSRTRDRGTDTQYF. The CDR3 bases are TGCGCCAGCAGCCGTACCCGGGACAGGGGGACAGATACGCAGTATTTT.

V and J are TRBV30 and TRBJ1-5; TRBD1 agrees at 7 bases. The CDR3 is 13 amino acids. The V gene end was trimmed by 4 bases and the J gene end by 7 bases; junction bases not matched to a gene: 7. Germline V gives CDR1 GTSNPN, CDR2 SVGIG (reference sequence). CDR3 sequence reads: CAWTTGVGQPQHF. The CDR3 DNA reads TGTGCCTGGACAACAGGGGTGGGGCAGCCCCAGCATTTT.

V gene TRBV6-6 combines with J gene TRBJ2-5; 8 bases fit TRBD2. The J call may be wrong; the DNA end is better matched by TRBJ2-7. The germline V gene encodes CDR1 MNHNY and CDR2 SVGAGI (reference sequence). The CDR3 has 15 residues. CDR3 bases: TGTGCCAGCAGCCTCGGGGGGGGCCCTACCTACGAGCAGTACTTC. It is translated as CASSLGGGPTYEQYF.

The rearrangement links TRBV6-4 to TRBJ2-3; 10 bases are a match to TRBD2. With 0 bases clipped from V and 3 bases from J, the junction kept 3 bases outside the gene matches. CDR3 length equals 16 residues. Looked up from germline, CDR1 is MRHNA and CDR2 is SNTAGT. The CDR3 is CASSDSLAGVTDTQYF. CDR3 sequence (DNA): TGTGCCAGCAGTGACTCGCTAGCGGGAGTGACAGATACGCAGTATTTT.

The genes are TRBV27 and TRBJ2-7; 8 bases are a match to TRBD1. V lost 4 bases to trimming and J lost 2 bases; unmatched junction nucleotides: 4. The germline V gene encodes CDR1 MNHEY and CDR2 SMNVEV (reference sequence). This CDR3 is 14 amino acids long. DNA of the CDR3: TGTGCCAGCAGTTCGGACAGGGCGGCCTACGAGCAGTACTTC. As protein: CASSSDRAAYEQYF.

V is TRBV12-5 and J is TRBJ1-3; D possibly corresponds to TRBD1 (6 bases). The CDR3 covers 17 residues. CDR1 is LGHNT, CDR2 FRNRAP, per germline. V shed 1 base and J shed 3 bases, with 16 bases lying between them. The CDR3 sequence is CASGLDQGRVYGNTIYF. In DNA form, the CDR3 reads TGTGCTAGTGGTTTGGACCAGGGGAGGGTATATGGAAACACCATATATTTT. The variable domain in full, completed from reference TRBV12-5 and TRBJ1-3, reads DARVTQTPRHKVTEMGQEVTMRCQPILGHNTVFWYRQTMMQGLELLAYFRNRAPLDDSGMPKDRFSAEMPDATLATLKIQPSEPRDSAVYFCASGLDQGRVYGNTIYFGEGSWLTVV.

This sequence joins TRBV7-2 and TRBJ2-5; 12 bases agree with TRBD2. The trim removed 4 bases at V and 3 bases at J, leaving 12 bases unmatched. The CDR3 contains 18 residues. Germline values: CDR1 SGHTA, CDR2 FQGNSA. The CDR3 sequence: CASSYRLAGVGWEETQYF. The CDR3 coding sequence is TGTGCCAGCAGCTATCGACTAGCGGGAGTCGGGTGGGAAGAGACCCAGTACTTC.

There are a few counts of this clone. The chain joins TRBV6-1 to TRBJ2-1; 12 nucleotides align to TRBD2. The J segment lost 7 bases and the V segment lost 4 bases, leaving 5 bases of the junction unmatched. CDR1 is MNHNS, CDR2 SASEGT, per germline. The CDR3 runs to 15 residues. As DNA, the CDR3 is TGTGCCAGCAGTGGACTAGCGGGAGAGGGAAATGAGCAGTTCTTC. Protein product: CASSGLAGEGNEQFF.